These 27 T cell receptor beta chains were all obtained from the same sample, sequenced in a study of cytomegalovirus exposure and HLA in healthy donors. With 60 Vbeta and 13 Jbeta primers, the PCR was carried out. The repertoire was sequenced with immunoSEQ multiplex PCR; TCRdb's copy has only in-frame clones and lacks some. The repertoire has some 130,000 clones, roughly four fifths of them found once; the top ten carry less than 4%. The sample was PBMCs. The receptors derive from a man aged 25 to 40 in good health and CMV-seronegative.

This clone was counted only a few times. The chain links TRBV7-2 to TRBJ2-7; TRBD1 aligns across 9 bases. Trimming at V came to 3 bases and at J to 6 bases, leaving 6 bases not matched to a gene. CDR3 length equals 14 residues. The germline CDR1 and CDR2 sequences are SGHTA and FQGNSA. The chain's CDR3 is CASSLGTGLGEQYF. CDR3 in DNA: TGTGCCAGCAGCTTGGGGACAGGGTTGGGCGAGCAGTACTTC.

CDR3 amino acids: CASSSGTSGFTDTQYF. CDR3 DNA sequence: TGTGCCAGCAGCTCCGGGACTAGCGGATTCACAGATACGCAGTATTTT. The V call is TRBV7-9, the J call TRBJ2-3; 11 nucleotides line up with TRBD2. V lost 4 bases, J lost 2 bases, and 5 bases stayed unmatched. The germline V gene encodes CDR1 SEHNR and CDR2 FQNEAQ (reference sequence). The CDR3 is 16 residues long.

Only one count was recorded for this clone. V gene TRBV12-1 combines with J gene TRBJ2-5; TRBD2, as called in the table, went unchecked against the DNA. TRBV12-1 is assigned pseudogene status. The length of the CDR3 is 17 residues. CDR3 protein: CASSFGCGGPPQETQYF. CDR3 DNA sequence: TGTGCCAGCAGCTTTGGATGCGGCGGGCCGCCACAAGAGACCCAGTACTTC.

This chain links TRBV5-4 with TRBJ2-2; tentative D call: TRBD2 (6 bases). The V gene's germline CDR1 is SGHNT and CDR2 YYREEE (reference sequence). Trimming took 4 bases from V and 1 from J, leaving 11 bases between them. The CDR3 is made up of 15 amino acids. The CDR3 is CASSTLGGNTGELFF. The CDR3 region has the DNA TGTGCCAGCAGCACCCTGGGGGGGAACACCGGGGAGCTGTTTTTT.

The genes are TRBV29-1 and TRBJ1-4, with TRBD1 identical over 7 bases. The CDR3 is 14 residues long. V shed 5 bases and J 5 bases; nucleotides not matched to a gene: 8. Germline CDR1 and CDR2: SQVTM and ANQGSEA. The CDR3 DNA is TGCAGCGTTACAAGGGACAGTCGAAATGAAAAACTGTTTTTT. Its protein product is CSVTRDSRNEKLFF.

The chain employs TRBV30 and TRBJ1-2, with 7 positions matching TRBD1. V lost 7 bases, J lost 4 bases, and 24 bases stayed unmatched. This CDR3 is 18 amino acids long. From germline, CDR1 is GTSNPN and CDR2 SVGIG (reference sequence). In DNA form, the CDR3 reads TGTGCCTATAAAGCTACAGGGGCGGGATATCGATATGGCTATGGCTACACCTTC. Protein sequence: CAYKATGAGYRYGYGYTF.

This clone has just a few counts. The V gene is TRBV4-3, the J gene TRBJ1-1; D ambiguous. Deletions cut 4 bases from V and 3 bases from J, with 9 bases between. The CDR3 loop spans 13 amino acids. Per germline, CDR1 LGHNA and CDR2 YSLEER. The CDR3 sequence: CASSPSLHTEAFF. In DNA form, the CDR3 reads TGCGCCAGCAGCCCCAGTTTACACACTGAAGCTTTCTTT.

CDR3 bases: TGTGCCAGCAGTCGACCGGGGGCAACTAATGAAAAACTGTTTTTT. This encodes CASSRPGATNEKLFF. The rearrangement links TRBV28 to TRBJ1-4; D is possibly TRBD1 (5 bases). This CDR3 has 15 amino acids. The germline gives CDR1 MDHEN, CDR2 SYDVKM. The V end was cut by 5 bases, the J end by 0 bases, with 10 bases between.

This rearrangement joins TRBV27 to TRBJ1-1, with D unresolved. The CDR3 has 14 residues. Germline values: CDR1 MNHEY, CDR2 SMNVEV (reference sequence). Trimming removed 10 bases from V and 1 base from J, with 16 bases in between. CDR3 sequence reads: CATSGRDKNTEAFF. The DNA of the CDR3 is TGTGCCACCTCGGGGAGGGATAAGAACACTGAAGCTTTCTTT.

V gene TRBV27 combines with J gene TRBJ2-7; D unclear. V lost 2 bases and J 3 bases, leaving 8 bases between the germline ends. The CDR3 extends over 13 amino acids. The V gene's germline CDR1 is MNHEY and CDR2 SMNVEV (reference sequence). The CDR3 loop reads CASSLGLNYEQYF. As DNA, the CDR3 is TGTGCCAGCAGTTTAGGGCTAAACTACGAGCAGTACTTC.

This clone has a handful of counts. The V gene is TRBV2, the J gene TRBJ2-7; D uncertain. V dropped 5 bases and J dropped 0 bases, with 5 bases sitting between them. Germline V gives CDR1 SNHLY, CDR2 FYNNEI. There are 12 residues in the CDR3. The CDR3 sequence: CASSSSSYEQYF. CDR3 DNA sequence: TGTGCCAGCAGTTCGAGCTCCTACGAGCAGTACTTC.

The V gene is TRBV4-1, the J gene TRBJ1-1, with a possible D match to TRBD1 (6 bases). Trimming shortened V by 0 bases and J by 1 base, and 15 bases separated the two germline ends. The CDR3 has 17 amino acids. CDR1 is MGHRA and CDR2 is YSYEKL in the germline V gene. The CDR3 DNA is TGCGCCAGCAGCCAAGACGGCGCTAGGACAGCGAACACTGAAGCTTTCTTT. Encoded protein: CASSQDGARTANTEAFF.

The chain uses TRBV7-9 and TRBJ2-7; D is undetermined. The germline CDR1 and CDR2 sequences are SEHNR and FQNEAQ (reference sequence). The length of the CDR3 is 13 residues. The ends were cut back, 6 bases at V and 0 bases at J, with 9 bases in the middle. The DNA for the CDR3 is TGTGCCAGCAGACGCCAGGACTCCTACGAGCAGTACTTC. Translating gives CASRRQDSYEQYF.

This sequence joins TRBV19 and TRBJ1-2; 8 nucleotides line up with TRBD1. V lost 4 bases, J lost 4 bases, and 11 bases stayed unmatched. The CDR3 totals 16 residues. Germline values: CDR1 LNHDA, CDR2 SQIVND (reference sequence). CDR3 DNA: TGTGCCAGTAGTAATCTTGCAGGGGGCGTCCTCTATGGCTACACCTTC. This codes for CASSNLAGGVLYGYTF.

The gene calls are TRBV15 and TRBJ1-3; 7 bases are a match to TRBD1. The V segment lost 1 base and the J segment 0 bases; nucleotides outside the gene matches: 6. Looked up from germline, CDR1 is LNHNV and CDR2 is YYDKDF (reference sequence). This CDR3 has 17 amino acids. The CDR3 region is CATSRGGDSFSGNTIYF. CDR3 nucleotides: TGTGCCACCAGCAGAGGGGGGGACAGTTTCTCTGGAAACACCATATATTTT.

This chain joins TRBV6-4 and TRBJ2-1; 7 bases align to TRBD1. CDR3 length: 13 amino acids. Germline V gene sequence: CDR1 MRHNA, CDR2 SNTAGT. V was clipped by 6 bases and J by 7 bases; unmatched bases: 6. In nucleotides, the CDR3 is TGTGCCAGCAGCCAGACAGGGCGAAATGAGCAGTTCTTC. Amino acid sequence: CASSQTGRNEQFF.

The chain couples TRBV6-6 to TRBJ2-6; D uncertain. There are 16 residues in the CDR3. Trimming stripped 6 bases from V and 0 bases from J, with 12 bases between. Germline V gives CDR1 MNHNY, CDR2 SVGAGI (reference sequence). CDR3 loop: CASSSLEISGANVLTF. CDR3 nucleotides: TGTGCCAGCAGCTCGTTAGAGATCTCTGGGGCCAACGTCCTGACTTTC.

The J gene is TRBJ2-4, the V gene TRBV15; perhaps TRBD2 as D (7 bases). Deletions cut 0 bases from V and 0 bases from J, with 15 bases between. The CDR3 extends over 18 amino acids. From germline, CDR1 is LNHNV and CDR2 YYDKDF (reference sequence). The CDR3 DNA follows: TGTGCCACCAGCAGAGATCGCGGGGGCGTGGGAGCCAAAAACATTCAGTACTTC. This codes for CATSRDRGGVGAKNIQYF.

This clone came up a few times. The chain links TRBV28 to TRBJ2-1; D is unclear. Trimming stripped 4 bases from V and 10 bases from J, with 11 bases between. This CDR3 comprises 12 residues. Germline CDR1 reads MDHEN; CDR2 reads SYDVKM. The CDR3 bases are TGTGCCAGCAGTTCCCATCCGAGGGAGCAGTTCTTC. Amino acids: CASSSHPREQFF. The full variable domain, rest sourced from reference TRBV28 and TRBJ2-1, is DVKVTQSSRYLVKRTGEKVFLECVQDMDHENMFWYRQDPGLGLRLIYFSYDVKMKEKGDIPEGYSVSREKKERFSLILESASTNQTSMYLCASSSHPREQFFGPGTRLTVL.

This rearrangement joins TRBV5-1 to TRBJ2-5, with D possibly matching TRBD1 (6 bases). Germline values: CDR1 SGHRS, CDR2 YFSETQ. V was shortened by 2 bases and J by 5 bases, with 10 bases between the two germline ends. This CDR3 has 13 residues. DNA of the CDR3: TGCGCCAGCAGCTTCGGGCAGGGGGAGACCCAGTACTTC. Its protein product is CASSFGQGETQYF. Together with reference TRBV5-1 and TRBJ2-5, the CDR3 gives the full variable domain: KAGVTQTPRYLIKTRGQQVTLSCSPISGHRSVSWYQQTPGQGLQFLFEYFSETQRNKGNFPGRFSGRQFSNSRSEMNVSTLELGDSALYLCASSFGQGETQYFGPGTRLLVL.

V gene TRBV29-1 combines with J gene TRBJ2-2; 12 bases agree with TRBD1. V lost 4 bases and J lost 4; bases outside the gene matches: 13. This CDR3 contains 18 residues. CDR1 is SQVTM and CDR2 is ANQGSEA in the germline V gene. CDR3 in DNA: TGCAGCGTTGCTCTCAGGGGGGACAGGGGGCGCTTCACCGGGGAGCTGTTTTTT. Translated, it gives CSVALRGDRGRFTGELFF.

The chain has TRBV6-1 and TRBJ1-4; no clear D gene. CDR1 MNHNS and CDR2 SASEGT come from the germline V gene. Deletions cut 6 bases from V and 6 bases from J, with 11 bases between. This CDR3 comprises 13 residues. CDR3 sequence reads: CASRTLAYEKLFF. CDR3 sequence (DNA): TGTGCCAGCAGAACATTGGCTTATGAAAAACTGTTTTTT.

DNA for the CDR3: TGTGCCAGCAGTGACAGACAGGGTCCCACCTCCTACGAGCAGTACTTC. Translating gives CASSDRQGPTSYEQYF. The chain is built from TRBV2 and TRBJ2-7, with TRBD1 identical over 7 bases. Germline loops: CDR1 SNHLY, CDR2 FYNNEI. Trimming removed 3 bases from V and 0 bases from J; junction bases left unmatched: 8. This CDR3 contains 16 residues.

The table lists this clone with a few counts. The chain carries TRBV28 and TRBJ2-7, with 7 bases matching TRBD2. Looked up from germline, CDR1 is MDHEN and CDR2 is SYDVKM. CDR3 length: 14 amino acids. V dropped 7 bases and J dropped 3; count of bases not matched to a gene: 9. CDR3 residues: CASITSGLGYEQYF. DNA of the CDR3: TGTGCCAGCATTACTTCAGGACTAGGCTACGAGCAGTACTTC.

The chain has TRBV2 and TRBJ2-3, with D unclear. Looked up from germline, CDR1 is SNHLY and CDR2 is FYNNEI. V lost 6 bases and J 7 bases, leaving 11 bases between the germline ends. The CDR3 loop spans 12 amino acids. In DNA form, the CDR3 reads TGTGCCAGCAGGGCGGAAGTACATACGCAGTATTTT. Its translation is CASRAEVHTQYF.

This clone turned up a few times. The gene calls are TRBV7-9 and TRBJ1-1; D gene uncertain. Germline values: CDR1 SEHNR, CDR2 FQNEAQ (reference sequence). This CDR3 has 12 residues. V was pared by 5 bases and J by 7 bases, with 11 bases between. CDR3 protein: CASSTPGSEAFF. Written as DNA, the CDR3 is TGTGCCAGCAGCACCCCCGGGAGTGAAGCTTTCTTT.

The chain has TRBV18 and TRBJ1-5; no clear D. The V and J ends lost 3 bases and 1 base respectively, with 10 bases between them. CDR1 and CDR2 from the germline V gene are KGHSH and LQKENI. This CDR3 spans 15 amino acids. In DNA form, the CDR3 reads TGTGCCAGCTCACCTACGGGGTTCAGCAATCAGCCCCAGCATTTT. It is translated as CASSPTGFSNQPQHF.